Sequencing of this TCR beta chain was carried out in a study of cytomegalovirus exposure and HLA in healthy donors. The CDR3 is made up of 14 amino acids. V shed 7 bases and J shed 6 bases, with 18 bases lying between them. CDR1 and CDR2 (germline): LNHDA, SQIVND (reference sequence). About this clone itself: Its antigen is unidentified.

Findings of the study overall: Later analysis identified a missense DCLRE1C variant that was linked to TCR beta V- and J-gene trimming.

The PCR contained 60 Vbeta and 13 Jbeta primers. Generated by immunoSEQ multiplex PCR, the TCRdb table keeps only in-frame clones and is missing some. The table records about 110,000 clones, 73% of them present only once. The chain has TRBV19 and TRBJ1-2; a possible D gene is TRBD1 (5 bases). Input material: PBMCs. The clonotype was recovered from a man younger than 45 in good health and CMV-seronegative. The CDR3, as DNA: TGTGCCAGTACCCGGGGGGAGGAGCGGAATGGCTACACCTTC. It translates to CASTRGEERNGYTF.